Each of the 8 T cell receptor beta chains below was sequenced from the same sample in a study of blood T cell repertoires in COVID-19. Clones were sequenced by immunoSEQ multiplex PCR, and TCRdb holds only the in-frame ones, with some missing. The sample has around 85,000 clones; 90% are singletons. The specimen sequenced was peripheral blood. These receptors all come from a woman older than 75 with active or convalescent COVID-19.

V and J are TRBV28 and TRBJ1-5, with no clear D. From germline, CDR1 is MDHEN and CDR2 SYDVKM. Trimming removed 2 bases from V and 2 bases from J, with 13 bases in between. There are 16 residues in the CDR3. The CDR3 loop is CASSLISRLGNQPQHF. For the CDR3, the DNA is TGTGCCAGCAGTTTAATTTCTCGGTTGGGCAATCAGCCCCAGCATTTT.

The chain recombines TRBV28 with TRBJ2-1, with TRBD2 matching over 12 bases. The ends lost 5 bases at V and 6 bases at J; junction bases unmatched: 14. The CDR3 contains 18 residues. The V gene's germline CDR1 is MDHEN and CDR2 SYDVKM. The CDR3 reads CASSPGASGRALSNEQFF. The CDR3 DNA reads TGTGCCAGCAGTCCCGGGGCTAGCGGGAGGGCCCTCTCCAATGAGCAGTTCTTC.

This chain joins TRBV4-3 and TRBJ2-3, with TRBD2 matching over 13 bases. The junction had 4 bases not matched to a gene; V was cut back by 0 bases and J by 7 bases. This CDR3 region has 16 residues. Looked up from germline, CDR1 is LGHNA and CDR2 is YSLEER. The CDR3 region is CASSQDTSGRGNTQYF. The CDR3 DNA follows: TGCGCCAGCAGCCAAGATACTAGCGGGAGGGGGAATACGCAGTATTTT.

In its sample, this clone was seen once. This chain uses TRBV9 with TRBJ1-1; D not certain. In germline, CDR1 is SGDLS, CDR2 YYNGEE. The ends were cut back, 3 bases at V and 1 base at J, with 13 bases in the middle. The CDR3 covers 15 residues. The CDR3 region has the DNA TGTGCCAGCAGCGCCGCTTTGAGGCCGAACACTGAAGCTTTCTTT. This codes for CASSAALRPNTEAFF. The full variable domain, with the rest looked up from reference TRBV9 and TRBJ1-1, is DSGVTQTPKHLITATGQRVTLRCSPRSGDLSVYWYQQSLDQGLQFLIQYYNGEERAKGNILERFSAQQFPDLHSELNLSSLELGDSALYFCASSAALRPNTEAFFGQGTRLTVV.

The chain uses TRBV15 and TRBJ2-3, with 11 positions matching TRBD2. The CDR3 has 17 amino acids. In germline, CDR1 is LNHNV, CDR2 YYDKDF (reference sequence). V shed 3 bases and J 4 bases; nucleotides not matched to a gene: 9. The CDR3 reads CATSSKETSGNADTQYF. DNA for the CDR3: TGTGCCACCAGCAGCAAGGAGACTAGCGGGAACGCAGATACGCAGTATTTT.

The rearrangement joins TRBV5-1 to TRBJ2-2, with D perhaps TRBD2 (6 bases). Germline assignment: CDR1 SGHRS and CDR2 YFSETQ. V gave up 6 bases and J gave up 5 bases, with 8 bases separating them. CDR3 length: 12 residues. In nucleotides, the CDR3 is TGCGCCAGCATTGGGGGGACCGGGGAGCTGTTTTTT. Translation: CASIGGTGELFF.

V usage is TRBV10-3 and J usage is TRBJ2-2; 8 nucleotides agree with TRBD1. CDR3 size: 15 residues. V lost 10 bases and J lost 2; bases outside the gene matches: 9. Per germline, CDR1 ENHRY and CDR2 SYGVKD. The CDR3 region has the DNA TGTGCCACCGCATCGACAGGGGATAACACCGGGGAGCTGTTTTTT. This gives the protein CATASTGDNTGELFF.

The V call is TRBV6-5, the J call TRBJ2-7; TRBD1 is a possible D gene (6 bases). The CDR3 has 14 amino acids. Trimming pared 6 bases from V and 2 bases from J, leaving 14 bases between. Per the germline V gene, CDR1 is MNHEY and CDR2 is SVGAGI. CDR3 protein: CASRKTGDAYEQYF. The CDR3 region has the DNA TGTGCCAGCAGAAAGACAGGCGACGCCTACGAGCAGTACTTC.